This is a list of T cell receptor beta chains from one sample in a study of shared clonotypes between healthy human individuals. Sequencing used immunoSEQ multiplex PCR; TCRdb keeps in-frame clones, though not all of them. The sample yields approximately 2,300,000 clones, about 90% seen once. Sequencing used naive CD4+ T cells from PBMCs. These receptors came from a man between 18 and 35 years old in good health. Some clones in this sample may be carry-over from other donors' samples. Both conserved end residues are part of each CDR3. D genes are given only for firm matches. Clone size appears in some rows only: once, few, many, or a class for an expanded clone.

j_call clone_size d_call cdr3_length v_call cdr3_aa cdr3_nt
TRBJ2-7 . TRBD2 16 TRBV7-9 CASSPWTSGVGYEQYF TGTGCCAGCAGCCCCTGGACTAGCGGGGTTGGGTACGAGCAGTACTTC
TRBJ1-2 . . 12 TRBV28 CASSNSNYGYTF TGTGCCAGCAGTAATTCTAACTATGGCTACACCTTC
TRBJ2-7 . TRBD2 16 TRBV4-1 CASSQLLAGGSYEQYF TGCGCCAGCAGCCAATTACTAGCGGGAGGTTCCTACGAGCAGTACTTC
TRBJ2-6 . . 12 TRBV28 CASIGGANVLTF TGTGCCAGCATCGGTGGGGCCAACGTCCTGACTTTC
TRBJ2-7 . . 14 TRBV15 CATSREGVAYEQYF TGTGCCACCAGCAGAGAGGGGGTGGCCTACGAGCAGTACTTC
TRBJ2-7 once TRBD1 14 TRBV19 CASNLPGQGSEQYF TGTGCCAGTAACCTTCCGGGACAGGGGAGCGAGCAGTACTTC
TRBJ2-3 . . 13 TRBV29-1 CSTLVRHTDTQYF TGCAGCACCCTTGTTAGGCACACAGATACGCAGTATTTT
TRBJ1-1 . . 12 TRBV29-1 CSFGDRTTEAFF TGCAGCTTCGGAGACCGGACCACTGAAGCTTTCTTT
TRBJ1-5 . TRBD1 19 TRBV7-6 CASSSPGLGTGVHNQPQHF TGTGCCAGCAGCTCCCCGGGGCTCGGGACAGGCGTACACAATCAGCCCCAGCATTTT
TRBJ2-1 . . 12 TRBV14 CASSQLPNEQFF TGTGCCAGCAGCCAGCTACCCAATGAGCAGTTCTTC
TRBJ1-5 . . 12 TRBV7-9 CASSNINQPQHF TGTGCCAGCAGCAACATCAATCAGCCCCAGCATTTT
TRBJ1-5 . . 16 TRBV30 CAWSVLGGGSNQPQHF TGTGCCTGGAGCGTCCTGGGGGGTGGCAGCAATCAGCCCCAGCATTTT
TRBJ2-3 . . 16 TRBV18 CASSPIADSGADTQYF TGTGCCAGCTCACCGATAGCGGACTCAGGTGCAGATACGCAGTATTTT
TRBJ1-2 . . 14 TRBV5-5 CASSLASGDKGYTF TGTGCCAGCAGCTTGGCGTCGGGGGACAAGGGCTACACCTTC
TRBJ2-7 . . 15 TRBV28 CASSFSGAEAYEQYF TGTGCCAGCAGTTTTTCGGGGGCAGAAGCCTACGAGCAGTACTTC
TRBJ1-2 . TRBD1 16 TRBV5-1 CASSLGGGYSKDGYTF TGCGCCAGCAGCTTGGGAGGGGGCTACTCTAAGGATGGCTACACCTTC
TRBJ2-3 . . 16 TRBV6-1 CASSEAMVASTDTQYF TGTGCCAGCAGTGAAGCAATGGTAGCTAGCACAGATACGCAGTATTTT
TRBJ1-2 . . 13 TRBV2 CASSESRRKGYTF TGTGCCAGCAGTGAATCTCGCAGGAAGGGCTACACCTTC
TRBJ1-3 . . 16 TRBV9 CASSVLGGTSGNTIYF TGTGCCAGCAGCGTTCTCGGCGGGACCTCTGGAAACACCATATATTTT
TRBJ1-2 . . 15 TRBV4-3 CASSQGTLINSRYTF TGCGCCAGCAGCCAAGGTACCTTAATCAACTCTCGCTACACCTTC
TRBJ1-2 few . 14 TRBV5-1 CASSQDAGSYGYTF TGCGCCAGCAGCCAGGACGCGGGTTCCTATGGCTACACCTTC
TRBJ2-5 . . 14 TRBV6-1 CASSDRKVWETQYF TGTGCCAGCAGTGATAGAAAGGTTTGGGAGACCCAGTACTTC
TRBJ2-2 . TRBD2 15 TRBV6-5 CASSPSGRGTGELFF TGTGCCAGCAGTCCTAGCGGGAGAGGCACCGGGGAGCTGTTTTTT
TRBJ2-1 . TRBD2 15 TRBV5-6 CASSPGLAGPREQFF TGTGCCAGCAGCCCGGGACTAGCGGGACCTCGTGAGCAGTTCTTC
TRBJ2-3 . . 15 TRBV5-1 CASRGDGLSTDTQYF TGCGCCAGCAGGGGGGACGGCCTTAGCACAGATACGCAGTATTTT
TRBJ2-7 . TRBD1 14 TRBV2 CASNYHRGVEEQYF TGTGCCAGCAACTATCACAGGGGAGTGGAAGAGCAGTACTTC
TRBJ2-1 . . 13 TRBV5-4 CASSSGARAEQFF TGTGCCAGCAGCTCCGGAGCTCGGGCTGAGCAGTTCTTC
TRBJ2-7 . TRBD2 16 TRBV5-4 CASSFRRLAGAYEQYF TGTGCCAGCAGCTTTCGGAGGCTAGCGGGAGCCTACGAGCAGTACTTC
TRBJ2-7 . TRBD2 16 TRBV28 CASTLGGLAGLYEQYF TGTGCCAGCACCCTGGGTGGGCTAGCGGGCCTCTACGAGCAGTACTTC
TRBJ1-1 . TRBD1 18 TRBV4-1 CASSQGPLRGAGHTEAFF TGCGCCAGCAGCCAAGGCCCTCTCAGGGGGGCAGGTCACACTGAAGCTTTCTTT
TRBJ1-1 . . 16 TRBV7-3 CASSLRPMGGFTEAFF TGTGCCAGCAGCTTAAGACCTATGGGTGGTTTTACTGAAGCTTTCTTT
TRBJ1-1 few . 14 TRBV5-1 CASSPDSPNTEAFF TGCGCCAGCAGCCCGGACAGCCCGAACACTGAAGCTTTCTTT
TRBJ1-1 . TRBD1 14 TRBV7-9 CASSASTGGTEAFF TGTGCCAGCAGCGCCTCCACAGGGGGCACTGAAGCTTTCTTT
TRBJ2-7 . TRBD1 15 TRBV28 CASSRDRGATYEQYF TGTGCCAGCAGTCGAGACAGGGGAGCCACCTACGAGCAGTACTTC
TRBJ1-2 . . 15 TRBV15 CATSRDSSTGTSYTF TGTGCCACCAGCAGAGATAGTAGTACAGGGACTAGCTACACCTTC